This T cell receptor (beta chain) was sequenced during a study of blood T cell repertoires in COVID-19. Overall study: Acute-phase and convalescent COVID-19 samples originated in the United States, Italy and Spain. In each case, the material was cDNA or gDNA derived from T cells, B-cell-depleted T cells, or PBMCs.

Germline lookup yields CDR1 SGHAT and CDR2 FQDESV (reference sequence). V was cut by 5 bases and J by 6 bases, with 19 bases left in between. This CDR3 has 16 residues. Under the authors' procedure: Estimated nucleated cell counts came from reference gene primer amplification. Sequenced by immunoSEQ multiplex PCR; TCRdb stores in-frame clones only, minus some. The V and J calls and the clone size are those of that table, but D and trimming were determined from the DNA. The profile shows over 65,000 clones, 82% of them singletons. This chain uses TRBV11-1 with TRBJ2-2; D possibly corresponds to TRBD2 (5 bases). The source of this sequence is an older man with active COVID-19. The sample taken for sequencing was peripheral blood. The CDR3 DNA reads TGTGCCAGCAGCCTAGGAAGTGGAGGATTGGCCGGGGAGCTGTTTTTT. It codes for CASSLGSGGLAGELFF.